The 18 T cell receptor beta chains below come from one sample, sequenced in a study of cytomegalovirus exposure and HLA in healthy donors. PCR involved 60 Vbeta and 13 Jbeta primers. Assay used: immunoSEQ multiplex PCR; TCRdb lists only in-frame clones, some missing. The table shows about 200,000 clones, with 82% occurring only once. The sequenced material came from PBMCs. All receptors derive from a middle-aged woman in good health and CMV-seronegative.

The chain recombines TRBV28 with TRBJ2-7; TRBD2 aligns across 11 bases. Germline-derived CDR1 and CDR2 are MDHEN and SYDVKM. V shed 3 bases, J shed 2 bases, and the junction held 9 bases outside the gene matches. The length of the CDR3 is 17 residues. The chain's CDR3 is CASSFARIAGGAYEQYF. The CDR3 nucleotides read TGTGCCAGCAGTTTCGCTCGTATAGCGGGAGGGGCCTACGAGCAGTACTTC.

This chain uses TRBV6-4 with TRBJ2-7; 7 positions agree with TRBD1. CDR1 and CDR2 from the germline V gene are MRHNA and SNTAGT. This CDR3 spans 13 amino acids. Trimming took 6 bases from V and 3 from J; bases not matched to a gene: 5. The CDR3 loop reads CASSSRTGYEQYF. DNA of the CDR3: TGTGCCAGCAGCTCCAGGACAGGCTACGAGCAGTACTTC.

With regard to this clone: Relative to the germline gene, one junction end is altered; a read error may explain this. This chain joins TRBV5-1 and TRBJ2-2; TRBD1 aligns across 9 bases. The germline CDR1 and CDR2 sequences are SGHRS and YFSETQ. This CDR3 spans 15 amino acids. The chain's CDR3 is CASSPGTGYTGKLFF. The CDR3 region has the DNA TGCGCCAGCAGCCCCGGGACAGGGTACACCGGGAAGCTGTTTTTT.

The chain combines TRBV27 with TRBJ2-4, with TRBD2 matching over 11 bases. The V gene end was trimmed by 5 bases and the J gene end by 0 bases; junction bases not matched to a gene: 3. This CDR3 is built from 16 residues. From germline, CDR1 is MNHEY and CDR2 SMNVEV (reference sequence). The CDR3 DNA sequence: TGTGCCAGCAGTCCAGGACTAGCGGGAGCCAAAAACATTCAGTACTTC. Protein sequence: CASSPGLAGAKNIQYF.

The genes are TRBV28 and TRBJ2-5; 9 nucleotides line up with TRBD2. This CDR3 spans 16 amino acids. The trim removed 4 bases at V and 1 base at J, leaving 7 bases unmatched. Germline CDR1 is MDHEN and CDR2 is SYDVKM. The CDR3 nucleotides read TGTGCCAGCAGTTCCTTCTGGCGGGAGGGCCAAGAGACCCAGTACTTC. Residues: CASSSFWREGQETQYF.

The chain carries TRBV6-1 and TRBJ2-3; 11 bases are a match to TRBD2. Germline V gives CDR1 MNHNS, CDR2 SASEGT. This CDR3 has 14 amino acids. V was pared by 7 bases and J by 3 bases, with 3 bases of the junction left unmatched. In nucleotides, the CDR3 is TGTGCCAGCACTAGCGGGAGGTTGACAGATACGCAGTATTTT. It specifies CASTSGRLTDTQYF.

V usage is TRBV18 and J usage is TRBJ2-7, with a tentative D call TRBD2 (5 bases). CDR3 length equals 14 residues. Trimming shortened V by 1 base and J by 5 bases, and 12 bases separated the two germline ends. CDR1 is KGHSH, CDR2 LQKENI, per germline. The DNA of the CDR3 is TGTGCCAGCTCACCACGGTCCCCCGGGGACGAGCAGTACTTC. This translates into CASSPRSPGDEQYF. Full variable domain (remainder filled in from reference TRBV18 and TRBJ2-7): NAGVMQNPRHLVRRRGQEARLRCSPMKGHSHVYWYRQLPEEGLKFMVYLQKENIIDESGMPKERFSAEFPKEGPSILRIQQVVRGDSAAYFCASSPRSPGDEQYFGPGTRLTVT.

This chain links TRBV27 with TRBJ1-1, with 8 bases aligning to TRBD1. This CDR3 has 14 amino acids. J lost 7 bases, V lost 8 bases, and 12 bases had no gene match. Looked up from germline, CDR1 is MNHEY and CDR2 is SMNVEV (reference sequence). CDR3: CASGTGTGLSEAFF. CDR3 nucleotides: TGTGCCAGCGGGACCGGGACAGGTCTCAGTGAAGCTTTCTTT.

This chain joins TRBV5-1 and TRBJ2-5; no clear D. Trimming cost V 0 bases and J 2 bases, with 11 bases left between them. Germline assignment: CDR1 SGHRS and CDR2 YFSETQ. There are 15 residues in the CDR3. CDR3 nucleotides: TGCGCCAGCAGCTTGGCATCAATCCAGCAAGAGACCCAGTACTTC. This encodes CASSLASIQQETQYF.

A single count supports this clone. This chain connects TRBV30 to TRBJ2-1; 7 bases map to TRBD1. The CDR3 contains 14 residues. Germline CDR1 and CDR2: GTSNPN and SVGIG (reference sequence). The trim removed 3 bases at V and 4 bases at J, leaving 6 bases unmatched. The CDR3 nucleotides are TGTGCCTGGAGCACGGGACAGCCGTACAATGAGCAGTTCTTC. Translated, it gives CAWSTGQPYNEQFF.

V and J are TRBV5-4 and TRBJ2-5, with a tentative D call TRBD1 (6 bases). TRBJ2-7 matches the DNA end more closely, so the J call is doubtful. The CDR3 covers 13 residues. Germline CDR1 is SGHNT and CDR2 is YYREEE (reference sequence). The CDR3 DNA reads TGTGCCAGCAGCTATGGACAGTCCTACGAGCAGTACTTC. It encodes CASSYGQSYEQYF.

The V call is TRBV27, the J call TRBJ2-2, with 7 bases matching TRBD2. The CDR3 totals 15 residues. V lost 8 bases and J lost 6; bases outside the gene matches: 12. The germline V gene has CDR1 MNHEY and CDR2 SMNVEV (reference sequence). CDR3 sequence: CASGPGTGGSGELFF. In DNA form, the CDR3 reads TGTGCCAGCGGACCCGGGACGGGGGGTTCCGGGGAGCTGTTTTTT.

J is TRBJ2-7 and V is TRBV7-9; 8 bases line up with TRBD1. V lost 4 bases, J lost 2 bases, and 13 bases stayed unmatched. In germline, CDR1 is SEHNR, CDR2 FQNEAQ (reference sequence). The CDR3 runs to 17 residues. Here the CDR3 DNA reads TGTGCCAGCAGCTCCCCATTTTCGACAGGGGACGCCTACGAGCAGTACTTC. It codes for CASSSPFSTGDAYEQYF.

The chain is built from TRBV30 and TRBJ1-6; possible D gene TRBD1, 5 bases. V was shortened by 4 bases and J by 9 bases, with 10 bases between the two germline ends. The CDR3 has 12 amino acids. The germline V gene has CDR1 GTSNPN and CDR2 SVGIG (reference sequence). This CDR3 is CAWTYRFSPLHF. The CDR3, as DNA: TGTGCCTGGACCTACAGGTTTTCACCCCTCCACTTT.

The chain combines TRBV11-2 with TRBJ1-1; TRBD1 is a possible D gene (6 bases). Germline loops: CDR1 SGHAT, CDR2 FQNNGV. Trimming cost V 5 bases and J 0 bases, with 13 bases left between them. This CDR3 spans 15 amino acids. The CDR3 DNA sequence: TGTGCCAGCAGCCTGGGAGGGGGTCTGAACACTGAAGCTTTCTTT. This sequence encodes CASSLGGGLNTEAFF. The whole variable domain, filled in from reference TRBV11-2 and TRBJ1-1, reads EAGVAQSPRYKIIEKRQSVAFWCNPISGHATLYWYQQILGQGPKLLIQFQNNGVVDDSQLPKDRFSAERLKGVDSTLKIQPAKLEDSAVYLCASSLGGGLNTEAFFGQGTRLTVV.

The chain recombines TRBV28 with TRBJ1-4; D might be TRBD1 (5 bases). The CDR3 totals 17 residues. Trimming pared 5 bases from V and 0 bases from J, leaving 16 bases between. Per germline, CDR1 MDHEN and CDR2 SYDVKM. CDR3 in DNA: TGTGCCAGCAGTGCCGTCCGGGGGTCTCCAACTAATGAAAAACTGTTTTTT. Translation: CASSAVRGSPTNEKLFF.

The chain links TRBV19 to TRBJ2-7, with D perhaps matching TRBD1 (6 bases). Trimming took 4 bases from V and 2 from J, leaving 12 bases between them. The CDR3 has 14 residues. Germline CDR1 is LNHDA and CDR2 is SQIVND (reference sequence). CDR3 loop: CASSSAGATYEQYF. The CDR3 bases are TGTGCCAGTAGTAGTGCAGGGGCTACCTACGAGCAGTACTTC.

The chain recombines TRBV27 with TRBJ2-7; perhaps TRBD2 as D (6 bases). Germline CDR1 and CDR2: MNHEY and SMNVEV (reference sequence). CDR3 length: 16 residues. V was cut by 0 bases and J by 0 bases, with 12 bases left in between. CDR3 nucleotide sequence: TGTGCCAGCAGTTTATCGCTAGCGCTGAGCTCCTACGAGCAGTACTTC. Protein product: CASSLSLALSSYEQYF.